The count of the clone carrying this T cell receptor (beta chain) is one. Its specificity is not known. The CDR3 has 15 amino acids. Trimming took 2 bases from V and 9 from J; bases not matched to a gene: 6. The germline V gene has CDR1 SEHNR and CDR2 FQNEAQ (reference sequence). The lymph nodes were axillary draining lymph nodes from breast cancer patients. The data originate from a study of breast tumors, draining lymph nodes, adjacent tissues. Notes on the study in general: Data only fit, rather than demonstrated, lymph node origin of most tumor T cells.

TCRdb reprocessed the multiplex PCR reads with MiXCR, giving one entry per CDR3 protein. This sample has about 180,000 distinct CDR3 sequences, with roughly 30% found just once. The chain uses TRBV7-9 and TRBJ2-7, with TRBD2 identical over 14 bases. This TCR derives from a female donor with breast cancer. Some clones in this sample may be carry-over from other donors' samples. What was sequenced was axillary lymph node tissue. The DNA for the CDR3 is TGTGCCAGCAGCTTAACGACTAGCGGGAGGGCCGTGCAGTACTTC. Amino acids: CASSLTTSGRAVQYF. The full variable domain, with the rest looked up from reference TRBV7-9 and TRBJ2-7, is DTGVSQNPRHKITKRGQNVTFRCDPISEHNRLYWYRQTLGQGPEFLTYFQNEAQLEKSRLLSDRFSAERPKGSFSTLEIQRTEQGDSAMYLCASSLTTSGRAVQYFGPGTRLTVT.